These 17 T cell receptor beta chains were all obtained from the same sample, sequenced in a study of T cell responses to AZD1222 COVID-19 vaccine. Data came from immunoSEQ multiplex PCR; TCRdb stores just in-frame clones and leaves some out. The table includes over 110,000 clones, 92% detected once. The sequencing here drew on peripheral blood, taken on day 0 of AZD1222 vaccination. Receptor source: an adult in good health.

The chain is built from TRBV6-4 and TRBJ2-3, with TRBD1 matching over 7 bases. The trim removed 6 bases at V and 1 base at J, leaving 4 bases unmatched. CDR3 length equals 14 residues. CDR1 MRHNA and CDR2 SNTAGT come from the germline V gene. CDR3 in DNA: TGTGCCAGCAGCGCTGGACAGGGCACAGATACGCAGTATTTT. Translation gives CASSAGQGTDTQYF.

The chain carries TRBV5-1 and TRBJ2-1, with TRBD2 identical over 8 bases. Germline CDR1 and CDR2: SGHRS and YFSETQ. CDR3 size: 14 residues. The junction had 12 bases not matched to a gene; V was cut back by 7 bases and J by 9 bases. The CDR3 DNA follows: TGCGCCAGCGTCTCGACGGGAGGGCCCAGTGAGCAGTTCTTC. Protein sequence: CASVSTGGPSEQFF. Together with reference TRBV5-1 and TRBJ2-1, the CDR3 gives the full variable domain: KAGVTQTPRYLIKTRGQQVTLSCSPISGHRSVSWYQQTPGQGLQFLFEYFSETQRNKGNFPGRFSGRQFSNSRSEMNVSTLELGDSALYLCASVSTGGPSEQFFGPGTRLTVL.

V and J are TRBV5-1 and TRBJ2-2; TRBD1 or TRBD2 may be the D gene (6 bases each). Trimming removed 2 bases from V and 3 bases from J, with 11 bases in between. Per germline, CDR1 SGHRS and CDR2 YFSETQ. This CDR3 comprises 15 residues. This CDR3 is CASSLRRGDTGELFF. CDR3 DNA sequence: TGCGCCAGCAGCTTACGAAGGGGGGACACCGGGGAGCTGTTTTTT. Full variable domain (outside the CDR3, taken from reference TRBV5-1 and TRBJ2-2): KAGVTQTPRYLIKTRGQQVTLSCSPISGHRSVSWYQQTPGQGLQFLFEYFSETQRNKGNFPGRFSGRQFSNSRSEMNVSTLELGDSALYLCASSLRRGDTGELFFGEGSRLTVL.

In this sample, this clone turned up a few times. The chain carries TRBV10-3 and TRBJ1-1, with D unclear. Germline CDR1 is ENHRY and CDR2 is SYGVKD. The CDR3 length is 14 residues. V was pared by 1 base and J by 3 bases, with 9 bases between. This chain's CDR3 is CAISEYKGDTEAFF. CDR3 sequence (DNA): TGTGCCATCAGTGAGTATAAGGGCGACACTGAAGCTTTCTTT.

The rearrangement uses TRBV6-5 and TRBJ1-3, with D tentatively TRBD1 (5 bases). The V and J ends lost 7 bases and 8 bases respectively, with 15 bases between them. The germline V gene encodes CDR1 MNHEY and CDR2 SVGAGI. The CDR3 consists of 13 residues. The CDR3 protein is CASTGTLGDTIYF. For the CDR3, the DNA is TGTGCCAGCACCGGGACTTTGGGGGACACCATATATTTT.

The chain carries TRBV28 and TRBJ1-1; perhaps TRBD1 as D (5 bases). The CDR3 loop spans 15 amino acids. Germline V gene data show CDR1 as MDHEN and CDR2 as SYDVKM. Trimming left V 3 bases short and J 5 bases short, with 16 bases between. The CDR3 here is CASSFVIGPGTEAFF. As DNA, the CDR3 is TGTGCCAGCAGTTTTGTAATAGGCCCAGGGACTGAAGCTTTCTTT.

The gene calls are TRBV14 and TRBJ1-2; D is ambiguous. The V end lost 5 bases, the J end lost 8 bases, and 12 bases lay between the germline ends. CDR3 length equals 12 residues. Germline V gene lookup returns CDR1 SGHDN and CDR2 FVKESK. Written as DNA, the CDR3 is TGTGCCAGCAGCTCATGGCGAGGGGGCTACACCTTC. Encoded protein: CASSSWRGGYTF.

The DNA for the CDR3 is TGTGCCAGCAGCTTAGGAGGGGCTAGCGGGGAGCTGTTTTTT. Translated, it gives CASSLGGASGELFF. The chain recombines TRBV7-6 with TRBJ2-2; D is tentatively TRBD1 or TRBD2 (5 bases each). Trimming took 1 base from V and 7 from J, leaving 10 bases between them. The length of the CDR3 is 14 residues. The germline gives CDR1 SGHVS, CDR2 FNYEAQ. Looking up the rest from reference TRBV7-6 and TRBJ2-2 gives the full variable domain: GAGVSQSPRYKVTKRGQDVALRCDPISGHVSLYWYRQALGQGPEFLTYFNYEAQQDKSGLPNDRFSAERPEGSISTLTIQRTEQRDSAMYRCASSLGGASGELFFGEGSRLTVL.

This clone has a handful of counts. This chain uses TRBV6-1 with TRBJ1-3; D gene ambiguous. This CDR3 has 15 residues. Germline V CDR1 and CDR2: MNHNS, SASEGT. The V and J ends lost 1 base and 0 bases respectively, with 7 bases between them. CDR3 in amino acids: CASSEGVYSGNTIYF. The DNA for the CDR3 is TGTGCCAGCAGTGAAGGGGTCTACTCTGGAAACACCATATATTTT.

The chain recombines TRBV4-2 with TRBJ2-5, with D tentatively TRBD2 (6 bases). The V gene's germline CDR1 is LGHNA and CDR2 YNFKEQ. The CDR3 length is 15 residues. V lost 1 base to trimming and J lost 5 bases, with 14 bases between them. The CDR3 DNA reads as TGTGCCAGCAGCCAAGCGACAGCGGGCTTGGAGACCCAGTACTTC. It is translated as CASSQATAGLETQYF.

V gene TRBV5-4 combines with J gene TRBJ2-6, with D uncertain. The germline V gene has CDR1 SGHNT and CDR2 YYREEE (reference sequence). V was trimmed by 4 bases and J by 0 bases, leaving 17 bases between them. The CDR3 contains 18 residues. CDR3 sequence (DNA): TGTGCCAGCAGCGCACACGCCGGCTTACGCTCTGGGGCCAACGTCCTGACTTTC. Protein: CASSAHAGLRSGANVLTF.

The J gene is TRBJ1-4, the V gene TRBV5-1, with 9 bases lining up with TRBD1. J was trimmed by 5 bases and V by 0 bases; bases with no gene match: 2. The CDR3 covers 15 residues. Germline CDR1 SGHRS, CDR2 YFSETQ. The CDR3: CASSLAGTGNEKLFF. In DNA, the CDR3 is TGCGCCAGCAGCTTGGCCGGGACAGGGAATGAAAAACTGTTTTTT.

This chain joins TRBV30 and TRBJ2-5; D unresolved. The CDR3 is 12 amino acids. V shed 4 bases and J shed 4 bases, with 10 bases lying between them. Germline CDR1 GTSNPN, CDR2 SVGIG (reference sequence). The CDR3 coding sequence is TGTGCCTGGAAGTCGAACGGAGAGACCCAGTACTTC. It yields the protein CAWKSNGETQYF.

Only a few counts were recorded for this clone. The rearrangement links TRBV30 to TRBJ1-2; tentative D call: TRBD1 (5 bases). Per the germline V gene, CDR1 is GTSNPN and CDR2 is SVGIG (reference sequence). Trimming stripped 1 base from V and 6 bases from J, with 15 bases between. The CDR3 is made up of 14 amino acids. The CDR3 reads CAWSGRGPTNGYTF. The CDR3 DNA reads TGTGCCTGGAGTGGTAGGGGCCCAACAAATGGCTACACCTTC.

This rearrangement joins TRBV6-2 or TRBV6-3 to TRBJ1-2; D possibly corresponds to TRBD1 (5 bases). The germline CDR1 and CDR2 sequences are MNHEY and SVGEGT. This CDR3 comprises 15 residues. V lost 2 bases and J lost 3, with 13 bases in between. Here the CDR3 reads CASSYVGLSDYGYTF. The CDR3 region has the DNA TGTGCCAGCAGTTACGTGGGGCTCAGTGACTATGGCTACACCTTC.

The chain combines TRBV27 with TRBJ2-1; 11 positions agree with TRBD2. Germline CDR1 reads MNHEY; CDR2 reads SMNVEV (reference sequence). Trimming cost V 2 bases and J 8 bases; bases outside gene matches: 8. The CDR3 has 16 amino acids. The CDR3 DNA follows: TGTGCCAGCAGTTTAGCTAGCGGGAGGCCGACCGATGAGCAGTTCTTC. It translates to CASSLASGRPTDEQFF.

V is TRBV7-2 and J is TRBJ2-1; TRBD2 matches 7 bases. With 1 base clipped from V and 15 bases from J, the junction kept 9 bases outside the gene matches. Germline V gene lookup returns CDR1 SGHTA and CDR2 FQGNSA. This CDR3 spans 13 amino acids. The CDR3 region has the DNA TGTGCCAGCAGCTTAGTCTGGGCGGGAGACCCGTTCTTC. Translation gives CASSLVWAGDPFF.